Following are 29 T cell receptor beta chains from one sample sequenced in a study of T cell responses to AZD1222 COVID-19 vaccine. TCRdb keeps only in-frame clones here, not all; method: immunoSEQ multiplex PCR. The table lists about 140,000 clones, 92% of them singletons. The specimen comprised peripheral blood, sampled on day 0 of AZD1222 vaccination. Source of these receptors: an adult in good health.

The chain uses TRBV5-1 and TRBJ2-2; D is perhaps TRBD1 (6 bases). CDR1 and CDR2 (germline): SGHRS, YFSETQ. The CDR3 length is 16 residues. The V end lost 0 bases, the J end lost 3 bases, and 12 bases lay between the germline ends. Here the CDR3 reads CASSLGGQIDTGELFF. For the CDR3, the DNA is TGCGCCAGCAGCTTGGGGGGACAAATCGACACCGGGGAGCTGTTTTTT.

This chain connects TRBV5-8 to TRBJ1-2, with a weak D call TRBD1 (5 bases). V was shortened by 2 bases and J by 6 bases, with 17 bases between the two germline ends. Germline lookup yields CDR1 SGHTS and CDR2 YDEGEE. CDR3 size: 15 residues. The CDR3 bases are TGTGCCAGCAGCTTTACACCGGGACGGCTAAATGGCTACACCTTC. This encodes CASSFTPGRLNGYTF.

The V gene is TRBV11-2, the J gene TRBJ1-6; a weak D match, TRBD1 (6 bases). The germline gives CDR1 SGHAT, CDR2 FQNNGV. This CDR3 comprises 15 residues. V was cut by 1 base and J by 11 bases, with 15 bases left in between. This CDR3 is CASSLVGRGGAPLHF. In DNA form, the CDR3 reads TGTGCCAGCAGCTTAGTAGGCAGGGGAGGTGCACCCCTCCACTTT.

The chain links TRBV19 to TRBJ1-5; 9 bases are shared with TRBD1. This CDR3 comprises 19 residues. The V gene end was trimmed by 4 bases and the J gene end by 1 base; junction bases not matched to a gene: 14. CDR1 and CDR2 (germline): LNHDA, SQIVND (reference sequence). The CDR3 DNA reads TGTGCCAGTAGTAAACACTACCTCACAGGGGGCAAGAGCAATCAGCCCCAGCATTTT. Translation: CASSKHYLTGGKSNQPQHF.

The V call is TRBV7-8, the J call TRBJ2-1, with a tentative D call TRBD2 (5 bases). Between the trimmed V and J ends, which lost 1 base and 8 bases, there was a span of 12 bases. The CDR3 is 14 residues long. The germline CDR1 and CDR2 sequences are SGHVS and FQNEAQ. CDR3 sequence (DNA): TGTGCCAGCAGCTTAGAAGCGGCCTCCCATGAGCAGTTCTTC. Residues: CASSLEAASHEQFF.

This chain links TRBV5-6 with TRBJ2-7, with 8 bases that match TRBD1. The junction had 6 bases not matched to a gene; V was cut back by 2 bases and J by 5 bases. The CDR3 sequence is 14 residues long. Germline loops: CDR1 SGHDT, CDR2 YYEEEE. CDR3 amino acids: CASSFRGLTDEQYF. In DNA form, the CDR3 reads TGTGCCAGCAGCTTCAGGGGGCTAACGGACGAGCAGTACTTC.

The CDR3 loop reads CASRRDMLGEQYF. CDR3 DNA: TGTGCCAGCAGGAGGGACATGTTAGGCGAGCAGTACTTC. The chain employs TRBV7-9 and TRBJ2-7, with D possibly being TRBD1 (6 bases). Trimming stripped 6 bases from V and 6 bases from J, with 15 bases between. Germline CDR1 reads SEHNR; CDR2 reads FQNEAQ (reference sequence). The CDR3 has 13 amino acids.

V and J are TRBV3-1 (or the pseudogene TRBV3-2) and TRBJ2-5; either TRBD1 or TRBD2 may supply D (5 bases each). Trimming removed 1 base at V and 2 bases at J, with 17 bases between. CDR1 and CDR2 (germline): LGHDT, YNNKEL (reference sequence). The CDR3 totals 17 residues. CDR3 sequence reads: CASSQVLSGTEQETQYF. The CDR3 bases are TGTGCCAGCAGCCAAGTACTTTCCGGGACGGAGCAAGAGACCCAGTACTTC.

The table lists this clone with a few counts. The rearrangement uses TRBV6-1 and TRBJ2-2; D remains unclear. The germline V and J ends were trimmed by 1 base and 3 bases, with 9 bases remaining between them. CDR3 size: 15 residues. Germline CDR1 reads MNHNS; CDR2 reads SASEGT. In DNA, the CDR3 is TGTGCCAGCAGTGAAGATTTGAGTTACACCGGGGAGCTGTTTTTT. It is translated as CASSEDLSYTGELFF.

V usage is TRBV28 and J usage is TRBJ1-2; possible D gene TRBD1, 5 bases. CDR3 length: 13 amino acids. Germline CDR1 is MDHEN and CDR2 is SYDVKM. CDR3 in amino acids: CAIRGGMNYGYTF. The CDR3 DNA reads TGTGCTATACGCGGGGGAATGAACTATGGCTACACCTTC.

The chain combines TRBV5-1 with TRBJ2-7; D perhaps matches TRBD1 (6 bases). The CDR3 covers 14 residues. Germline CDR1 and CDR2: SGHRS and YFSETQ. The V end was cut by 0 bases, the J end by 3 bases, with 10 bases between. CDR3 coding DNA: TGCGCCAGCAGCTTGGTTCCAGGGGACTACGAGCAGTACTTC. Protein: CASSLVPGDYEQYF.

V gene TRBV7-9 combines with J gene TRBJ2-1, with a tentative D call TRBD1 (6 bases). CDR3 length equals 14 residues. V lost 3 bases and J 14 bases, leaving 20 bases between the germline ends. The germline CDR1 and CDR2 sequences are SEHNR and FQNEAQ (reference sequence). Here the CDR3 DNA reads TGTGCCAGCAGCTTTGGACAGATGCTATTAGAAAAGTTCTTC. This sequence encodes CASSFGQMLLEKFF.

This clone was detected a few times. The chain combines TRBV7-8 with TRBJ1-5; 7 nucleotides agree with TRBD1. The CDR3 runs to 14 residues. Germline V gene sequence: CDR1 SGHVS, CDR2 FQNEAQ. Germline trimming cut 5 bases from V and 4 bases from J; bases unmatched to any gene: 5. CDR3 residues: CASSRTGKNQPQHF. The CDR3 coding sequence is TGTGCCAGCAGCCGGACAGGAAAGAATCAGCCCCAGCATTTT.

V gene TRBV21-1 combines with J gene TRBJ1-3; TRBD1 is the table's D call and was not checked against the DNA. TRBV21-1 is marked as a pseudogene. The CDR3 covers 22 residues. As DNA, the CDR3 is TGTGCCATTACAAAAATGGGACAGTTTAACTCCGTTCGATACACACCAGGAAACACCATATATTTT. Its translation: CAITKMGQFNSVRYTPGNTIYF.

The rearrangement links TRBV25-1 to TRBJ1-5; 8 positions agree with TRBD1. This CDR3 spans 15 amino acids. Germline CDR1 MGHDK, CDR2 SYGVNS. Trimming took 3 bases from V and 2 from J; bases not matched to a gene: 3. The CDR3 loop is CASSDTTGGNQPQHF. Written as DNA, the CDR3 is TGTGCCAGCAGTGATACGACAGGGGGCAATCAGCCCCAGCATTTT. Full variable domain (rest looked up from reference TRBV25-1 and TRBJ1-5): EADIYQTPRYLVIGTGKKITLECSQTMGHDKMYWYQQDPGMELHLIHYSYGVNSTEKGDLSSESTVSRIRTEHFPLTLESARPSHTSQYLCASSDTTGGNQPQHFGDGTRLSIL.

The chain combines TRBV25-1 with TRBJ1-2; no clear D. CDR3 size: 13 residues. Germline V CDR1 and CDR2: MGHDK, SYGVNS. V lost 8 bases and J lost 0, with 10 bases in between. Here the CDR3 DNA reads TGTGCCAGCGAAGGACGAACTAACTATGGCTACACCTTC. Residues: CASEGRTNYGYTF.

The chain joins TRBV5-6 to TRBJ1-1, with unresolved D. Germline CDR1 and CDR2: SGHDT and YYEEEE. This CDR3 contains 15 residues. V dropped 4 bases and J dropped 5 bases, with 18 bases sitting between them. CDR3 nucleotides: TGTGCCAGCAGCCCCTCGAAAGGGTCGAGGACTGAAGCTTTCTTT. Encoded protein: CASSPSKGSRTEAFF.

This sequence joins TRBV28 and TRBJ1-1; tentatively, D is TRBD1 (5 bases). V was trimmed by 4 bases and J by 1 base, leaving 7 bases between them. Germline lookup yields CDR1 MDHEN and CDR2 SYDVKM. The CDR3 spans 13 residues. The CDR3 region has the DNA TGTGCCAGCAGTTCGGACAAGAACACTGAAGCTTTCTTT. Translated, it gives CASSSDKNTEAFF.

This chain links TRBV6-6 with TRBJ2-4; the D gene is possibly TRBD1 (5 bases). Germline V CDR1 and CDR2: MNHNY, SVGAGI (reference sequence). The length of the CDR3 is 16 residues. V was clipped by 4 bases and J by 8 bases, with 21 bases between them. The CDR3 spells CASSSETALDRDIQYF. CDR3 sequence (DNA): TGTGCCAGCAGTTCCGAGACAGCATTGGATAGGGACATTCAGTACTTC.

DNA of the CDR3: TGTGCCAGCAGGGACAGGGGGCCGGCCGGGGCCAACGTCCTGACTTTC. It is translated as CASRDRGPAGANVLTF. The V gene is TRBV2, the J gene TRBJ2-6, with 11 bases identical to TRBD1. The CDR3 totals 16 residues. The junction had 5 bases not matched to a gene; V was cut back by 6 bases and J by 4 bases. CDR1 is SNHLY, CDR2 FYNNEI, per germline. The entire variable domain, with the rest obtained from reference TRBV2 and TRBJ2-6, is as follows: EPEVTQTPSHQVTQMGQEVILRCVPISNHLYFYWYRQILGQKVEFLVSFYNNEISEKSEIFDDQFSVERPDGSNFTLKIRSTKLEDSAMYFCASRDRGPAGANVLTFGAGSRLTVL.

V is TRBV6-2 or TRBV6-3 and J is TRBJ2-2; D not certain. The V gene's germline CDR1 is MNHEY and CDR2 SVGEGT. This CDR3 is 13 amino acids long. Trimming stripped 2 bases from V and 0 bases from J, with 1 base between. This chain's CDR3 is CASSYTNTGELFF. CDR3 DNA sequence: TGTGCCAGCAGTTACACGAACACCGGGGAGCTGTTTTTT.

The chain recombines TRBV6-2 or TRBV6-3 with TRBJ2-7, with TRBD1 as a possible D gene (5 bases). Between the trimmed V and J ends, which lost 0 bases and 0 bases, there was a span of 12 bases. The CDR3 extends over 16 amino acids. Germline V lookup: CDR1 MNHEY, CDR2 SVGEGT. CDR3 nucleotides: TGTGCCAGCAGTTACTCGGCACAGGAAAACTCCTACGAGCAGTACTTC. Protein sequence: CASSYSAQENSYEQYF.

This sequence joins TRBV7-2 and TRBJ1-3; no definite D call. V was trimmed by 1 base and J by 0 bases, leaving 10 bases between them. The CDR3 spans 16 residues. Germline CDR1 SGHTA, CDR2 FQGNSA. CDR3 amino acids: CASSLVGRRSGNTIYF. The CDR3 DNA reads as TGTGCCAGCAGCTTAGTGGGCAGGCGCTCTGGAAACACCATATATTTT.

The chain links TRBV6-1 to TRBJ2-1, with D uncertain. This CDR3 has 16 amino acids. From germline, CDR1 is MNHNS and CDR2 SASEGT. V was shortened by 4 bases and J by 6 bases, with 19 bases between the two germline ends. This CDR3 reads CASSAAAAQYSNEQFF. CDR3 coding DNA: TGTGCCAGCAGTGCCGCCGCCGCCCAATACTCCAATGAGCAGTTCTTC.

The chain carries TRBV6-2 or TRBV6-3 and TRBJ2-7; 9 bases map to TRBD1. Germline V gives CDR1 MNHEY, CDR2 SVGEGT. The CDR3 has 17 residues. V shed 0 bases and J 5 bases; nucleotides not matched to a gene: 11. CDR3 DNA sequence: TGTGCCAGCAGTTACTCGACGGACAGGGGATCCGAAAACGAGCAGTACTTC. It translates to CASSYSTDRGSENEQYF.

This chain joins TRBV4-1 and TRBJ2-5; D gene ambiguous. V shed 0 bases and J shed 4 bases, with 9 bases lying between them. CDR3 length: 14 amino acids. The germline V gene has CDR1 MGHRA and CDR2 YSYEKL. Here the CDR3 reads CASSQEYDPETQYF. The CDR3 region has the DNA TGCGCCAGCAGCCAAGAGTATGACCCAGAGACCCAGTACTTC.

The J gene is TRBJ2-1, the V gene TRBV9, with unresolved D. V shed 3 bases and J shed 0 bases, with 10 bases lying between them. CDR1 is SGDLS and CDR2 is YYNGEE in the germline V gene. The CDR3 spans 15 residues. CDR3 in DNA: TGTGCCAGCAGCGGGACGGGCAGCTCCTACAATGAGCAGTTCTTC. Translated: CASSGTGSSYNEQFF.

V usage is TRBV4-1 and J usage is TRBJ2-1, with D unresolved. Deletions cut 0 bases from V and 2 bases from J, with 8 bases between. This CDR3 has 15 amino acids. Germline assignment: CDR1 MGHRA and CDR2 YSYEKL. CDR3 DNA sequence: TGCGCCAGCAGCCAAGAACGTCTTACCTACAATGAGCAGTTCTTC. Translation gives CASSQERLTYNEQFF.

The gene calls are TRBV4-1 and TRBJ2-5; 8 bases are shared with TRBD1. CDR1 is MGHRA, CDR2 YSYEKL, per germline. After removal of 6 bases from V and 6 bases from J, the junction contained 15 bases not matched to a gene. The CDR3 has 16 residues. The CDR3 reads CASSSGQGSVLQTQYF. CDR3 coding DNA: TGCGCCAGCAGTTCCGGACAGGGCAGTGTCTTACAGACCCAGTACTTC.